These T cell receptor beta chains were read from a single sample in a study of T cells in Graves' hyperthyroidism and ophthalmopathy. TCRdb recomputed calls from the multiplex PCR reads with MiXCR, one row per CDR3 protein. The table records about 320,000 distinct CDR3 sequences, around 17% of them present only once. Sequencing input: blood. Every receptor here comes from a man aged 25 to 45 with Graves' hyperthyroidism. Each CDR3 is given with its conserved first and last residue. Each record gives: V gene, D gene, clone size, J gene, CDR3 protein, CDR3 DNA. The D gene is left open where the match is weak. For some rows the clone size is stated as once, few or many, or as a class when expanded; others skip it.

>TRBV20-1|NA|many|TRBJ2-1
CSAYDYSAYNEQFF
TGCAGTGCTTACGACTATTCCGCGTACAATGAGCAGTTCTTC
>TRBV30|NA|few|TRBJ2-6
CAGSSGANVLTF
TGTGCCGGGTCCTCTGGGGCCAACGTCCTGACTTTC
>TRBV27|NA|NA|TRBJ2-7
CASSRGPAYEQYF
TGTGCCAGCAGCCGGGGGCCGGCCTACGAGCAGTACTTC
>TRBV13|TRBD2|NA|TRBJ2-3
CASSLAGTSGRSDTQYF
TGTGCCAGCAGCTTAGCCGGGACTAGCGGGAGATCAGATACGCAGTATTTT
>TRBV3-1|NA|NA|TRBJ2-1
CASSQDPLGGTNEQFF
TGTGCCAGCAGCCAAGATCCCCTAGGAGGGACCAATGAGCAGTTCTTC
>TRBV7-6|TRBD2|NA|TRBJ2-3
CASSFGTSGSTDTQYF
TGTGCCAGCAGCTTCGGGACTAGCGGGAGCACAGATACGCAGTATTTT
>TRBV6-1|TRBD2|many|TRBJ2-2
CASSDRLGLGDVTGELFF
TGTGCCAGCAGTGATCGATTGGGACTAGGCGATGTCACCGGGGAGCTGTTTTTT
>TRBV6-1|NA|NA|TRBJ1-5
CASADPYQPQHF
TGTGCCAGCGCGGATCCATATCAGCCCCAGCATTTT
>TRBV11-3|TRBD2|few|TRBJ2-3
CASSDTSGRASTDTQYF
TGTGCCAGCAGCGACACTAGCGGGAGGGCCTCGACAGATACGCAGTATTTT
>TRBV19|NA|few|TRBJ1-5
CASPIRGKSYQPQHF
TGTGCCAGTCCTATTAGGGGGAAAAGTTATCAGCCCCAGCATTTT
>TRBV20-1|TRBD2|NA|TRBJ2-3
CSAPPGLADTQYF
TGCAGTGCTCCCCCGGGACTAGCAGATACGCAGTATTTT
>TRBV20-1|NA|many|TRBJ2-1
CSARAPTRGNEQFF
TGCAGTGCTAGAGCTCCAACCCGCGGAAATGAGCAGTTCTTC
>TRBV19|TRBD1|NA|TRBJ1-5
CASSPGQIIPQHF
TGTGCCAGTAGCCCGGGACAGATCATTCCCCAGCATTTT
>TRBV24-1|TRBD2|NA|TRBJ2-1
CATSGRLAGARGEQFF
TGTGCCACCAGTGGAAGGCTAGCGGGAGCTCGGGGTGAGCAGTTCTTC
>TRBV12-3/TRBV12-4|NA|many|TRBJ2-1
CASSWERGSEQFF
TGTGCCAGCAGTTGGGAGAGGGGGAGTGAGCAGTTCTTC
>TRBV5-1|TRBD2|few|TRBJ2-5
CASSKGLAQETQYF
TGCGCCAGCAGTAAGGGACTAGCGCAAGAGACCCAGTACTTC
>TRBV28|TRBD1|many|TRBJ2-7
CASSRRGTGSYEQYF
TGTGCCAGCAGCCGTAGGGGGACAGGGTCCTACGAGCAGTACTTC
>TRBV5-8|TRBD1|many|TRBJ1-5
CASSHNRGYQPQHF
TGTGCCAGCAGTCATAACAGGGGGTATCAGCCCCAGCATTTT
>TRBV5-5|NA|NA|TRBJ1-3
CASSAREGVGNTIYF
TGTGCCAGCAGCGCCCGGGAGGGAGTAGGAAACACCATATATTTT
>TRBV9|NA|NA|TRBJ2-5
CASSNGGETQYF
TGTGCCAGCAGCAATGGGGGGGAGACCCAGTACTTC
>TRBV20-1|TRBD1|many|TRBJ2-5
CSARPGQGSGETQYF
TGCAGTGCTAGACCTGGACAGGGATCAGGGGAGACCCAGTACTTC
>TRBV10-3|TRBD1|once|TRBJ2-1
CATLPGQGRYNEQFF
TGTGCCACCCTTCCCGGACAGGGACGCTACAATGAGCAGTTCTTC
>TRBV15|NA|many|TRBJ2-1
CATSRAANEQFF
TGTGCCACCAGCAGAGCGGCCAATGAGCAGTTCTTC
>TRBV7-2|TRBD2|many|TRBJ2-5
CASSPILAGDSGETQYF
TGTGCCAGCAGCCCAATACTAGCGGGAGATTCGGGAGAGACCCAGTACTTC
>TRBV4-1|NA|once|TRBJ2-4
CASSRGHVAKNIQYF
TGCGCCAGCAGCCGGGGACATGTAGCCAAAAACATTCAGTACTTC